This T cell receptor (beta chain) was recovered during a study of tissue T cells after allogeneic stem cell transplantation. General study points: Across patients, clones rarely overlapped, yet motif clusters were shared tissue-specifically. In patients and mice, blood and spleen missed much of tissue repertoire. TCR repertoires tracked anatomic similarity, regardless of disease or transplant status.

Survey-depth TCRbeta CDR3 sequencing reported V/J genes and productive frequencies. Assay used: immunoSEQ multiplex PCR; TCRdb lists only in-frame clones, some missing. The sample yields thousands of clones, 65% to 80% seen once. This clone was counted only a few times. Its antigen remains unidentified. Gene names follow the mouse nomenclature. The observed sequence ends 1 residue before the CDR3 terminus, with the missing tail filled in from the germline J gene. Trimming removed 4 bases from V and 2 bases from J, with 10 bases in between. The CDR3 sequence is 14 residues long. CDR1 is FNHDT and CDR2 is SITEND in the germline V gene (reference sequence).

This clonotype was sampled from a female BALB/c mouse in good health. The strain's MHC: H2-d. Sequenced sample: blood. The genes are TRBV19 and TRBJ1-3; TRBD1 might be the D (6 bases). CDR3 bases read: TGTGCCAGCAGTCTCCGGGACACTGGAAATACGCTCTAT. Amino acids: CASSLRDTGNTLY. The entire CDR3 is CASSLRDTGNTLYF.